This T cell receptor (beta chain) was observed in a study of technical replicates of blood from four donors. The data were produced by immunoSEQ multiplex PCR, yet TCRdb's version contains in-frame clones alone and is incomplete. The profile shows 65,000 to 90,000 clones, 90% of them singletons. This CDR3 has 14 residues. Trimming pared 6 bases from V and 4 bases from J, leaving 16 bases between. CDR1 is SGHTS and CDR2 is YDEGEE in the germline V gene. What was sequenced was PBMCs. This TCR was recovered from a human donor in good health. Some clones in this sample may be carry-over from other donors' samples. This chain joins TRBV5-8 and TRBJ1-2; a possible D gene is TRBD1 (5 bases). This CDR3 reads CASTYLEGLYGYTF. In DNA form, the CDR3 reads TGTGCCAGCACCTACCTCGAGGGACTCTATGGCTACACCTTC. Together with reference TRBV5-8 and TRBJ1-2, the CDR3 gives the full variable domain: EAGVTQSPTHLIKTRGQQATLRCSPISGHTSVYWYQQALGLGLQFLLWYDEGEERNRGNFPPRFSGRQFPNYSSELNVNALELEDSALYLCASTYLEGLYGYTFGSGTRLTVV.